These T cell receptor beta chains were read from a single sample in a study of T cells in Graves' hyperthyroidism and ophthalmopathy. TCRdb redid the calling of the multiplex PCR reads with MiXCR, one entry per CDR3 protein. The data show hundreds of thousands of distinct CDR3 sequences, about a sixth seen once. Sequenced: blood. The receptors here all came from a woman under 30 with Graves' hyperthyroidism. The CDR3 runs from the conserved cysteine through the conserved F or W.

j_call v_call cdr3_aa
TRBJ2-1 TRBV4-1 CASSQGVLAGGHNEQFF
TRBJ1-1 TRBV15 CATSRDHRTFFNLNTEAFF
TRBJ2-2 TRBV2 CASSPSSSNTGELFF
TRBJ1-1 TRBV10-1 CASSESGGTITEAFF
TRBJ2-1 TRBV5-1 CASSPGSANEQFF
TRBJ2-3 TRBV5-4 CASSLDRQSTDTQYF
TRBJ1-6 TRBV6-1 CASSHVGGTDSPLHF
TRBJ2-7 TRBV28 CASRDGHEQYF
TRBJ2-3 TRBV20-1 CSARTTTADTQYF
TRBJ1-6 TRBV14 CASSQPGGNSPLHF
TRBJ1-5 TRBV12-3/TRBV12-4 CASSSGGPREGQPQHF
TRBJ2-7 TRBV28 CASSVLRATYEQYF
TRBJ2-5 TRBV20-1 CSAYSGTIQETQYF
TRBJ2-1 TRBV20-1 CSAQIWGRGGRDNEQFF
TRBJ2-3 TRBV7-2 CASSFATGGTDTQYF
TRBJ2-1 TRBV5-1 CASSLTDNEQFF
TRBJ2-7 TRBV30 CAWSGTISYEQYF
TRBJ1-1 TRBV11-3 CASSLETEAFF
TRBJ2-5 TRBV7-2 CASSLAAGGTGETQYF
TRBJ1-5 TRBV19 CASSRDTYSNQPQHF
TRBJ2-1 TRBV7-2 CASSQDRDNNEQFF
TRBJ2-5 TRBV19 CASSMSWSTGETQYF
TRBJ2-5 TRBV20-1 CSASWEYKETQYF
TRBJ2-2 TRBV28 CASSFWDRVNTGELFF
TRBJ2-7 TRBV6-7 CASNLTGIGYEQYF
TRBJ2-3 TRBV10-2 CASGGGLAGAHSSTDTQYF
TRBJ2-7 TRBV4-1 CASSRTASGSSYEQYF
TRBJ2-7 TRBV6-1 CASTYQLAGGIQYEQYF
TRBJ1-5 TRBV27 CVSSLRSGTDQPQHF
TRBJ2-5 TRBV3-1 CASSPDRGPRMETQYF
TRBJ2-5 TRBV29-1 CSVSQRGGQETQYF
TRBJ1-1 TRBV18 CASSKAGGTEAFF
TRBJ1-2 TRBV7-2 CASSSRGQSIYGYTF
TRBJ2-7 TRBV19 CASSISGNYEQYF
TRBJ2-5 TRBV15 CATSRDVGQKETQYF
TRBJ2-1 TRBV20-1 CSAQRGSYNEQFF
TRBJ2-3 TRBV20-1 CSALDRGSTDTQYF
TRBJ2-3 TRBV7-2 CASGDFTGWASTDTQYF
TRBJ2-5 TRBV20-1 CSASTGTNSQETQYF